The T cell receptor (beta chain) described here comes from a study of vaccination and CD4 T cells after COVID-19. With respect to this clonotype: Its antigen is unidentified.

Indicated time point: late sampling 161 to 241 days after vaccination in a few convalescent patients. Treatment of the sample: approximately 9-day PBMC culture with coronavirus spike peptide pools or control peptides (ViraFEST assay). ViraFEST sequenced TCRs after peptide-pool expansion of antigen-specific T cells. An Oncomine TCR Beta short-read assay was used to sequence the DNA from cultured CD4+ T cells. TCRdb processed the PCR reads anew with MiXCR; each CDR3 protein has one entry. The sample lists about 23,000 distinct CDR3 sequences; over 40% were seen once. The germline CDR1 and CDR2 sequences are SGHDT and YYEEEE. CDR3 size: 12 residues. V lost 1 base to trimming and J lost 4 bases, with 4 bases between them.

The chain couples TRBV5-6 to TRBJ2-3, with no clear D. Sequences were derived from CD4+ T cells from blood, cultured in vitro, sampled about 7 months after SARS-CoV-2 vaccination. The clonotype originates from a human donor who had recovered from COVID-19. The CDR3 here is CASSLSADTQYF. The DNA for the CDR3 is TGTGCCAGCAGCTTGTCTGCAGATACGCAGTATTTT.